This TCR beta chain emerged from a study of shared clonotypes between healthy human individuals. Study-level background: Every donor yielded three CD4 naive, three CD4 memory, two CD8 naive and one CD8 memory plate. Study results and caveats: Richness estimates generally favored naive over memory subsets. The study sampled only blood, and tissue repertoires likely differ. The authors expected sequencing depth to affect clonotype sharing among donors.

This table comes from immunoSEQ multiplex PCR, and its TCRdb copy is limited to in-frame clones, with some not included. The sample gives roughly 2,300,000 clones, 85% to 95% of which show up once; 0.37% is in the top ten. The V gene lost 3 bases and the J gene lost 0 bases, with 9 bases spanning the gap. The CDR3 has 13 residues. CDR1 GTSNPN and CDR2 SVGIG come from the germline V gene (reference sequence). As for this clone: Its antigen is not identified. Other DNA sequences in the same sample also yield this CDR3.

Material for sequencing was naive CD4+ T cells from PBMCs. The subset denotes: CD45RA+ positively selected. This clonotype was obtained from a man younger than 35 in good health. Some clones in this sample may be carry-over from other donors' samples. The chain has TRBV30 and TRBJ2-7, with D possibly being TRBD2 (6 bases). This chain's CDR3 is CAWSDGSSYEQYF. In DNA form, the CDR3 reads TGTGCCTGGAGCGACGGGAGCTCCTACGAGCAGTACTTC.